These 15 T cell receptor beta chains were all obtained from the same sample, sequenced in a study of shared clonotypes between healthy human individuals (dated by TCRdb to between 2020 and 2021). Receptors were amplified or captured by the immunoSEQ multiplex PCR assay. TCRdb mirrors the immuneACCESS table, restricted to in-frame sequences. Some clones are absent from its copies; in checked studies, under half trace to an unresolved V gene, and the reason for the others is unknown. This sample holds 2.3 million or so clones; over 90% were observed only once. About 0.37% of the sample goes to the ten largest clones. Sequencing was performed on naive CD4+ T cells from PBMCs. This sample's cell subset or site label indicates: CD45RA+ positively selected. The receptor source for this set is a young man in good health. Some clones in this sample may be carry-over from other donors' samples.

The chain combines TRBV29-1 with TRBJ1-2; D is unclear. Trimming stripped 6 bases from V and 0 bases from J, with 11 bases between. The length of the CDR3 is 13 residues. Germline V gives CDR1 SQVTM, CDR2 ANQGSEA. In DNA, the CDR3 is TGCAGCGTCTTTTCTTTAACTAACTATGGCTACACCTTC. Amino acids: CSVFSLTNYGYTF.

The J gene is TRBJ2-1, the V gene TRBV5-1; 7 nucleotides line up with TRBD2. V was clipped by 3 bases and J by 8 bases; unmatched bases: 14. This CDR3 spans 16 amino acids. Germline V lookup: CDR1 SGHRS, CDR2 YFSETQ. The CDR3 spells CASSSETSRIGYEQFF. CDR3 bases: TGCGCCAGCAGCTCTGAGACTAGCCGTATCGGGTATGAGCAGTTCTTC.

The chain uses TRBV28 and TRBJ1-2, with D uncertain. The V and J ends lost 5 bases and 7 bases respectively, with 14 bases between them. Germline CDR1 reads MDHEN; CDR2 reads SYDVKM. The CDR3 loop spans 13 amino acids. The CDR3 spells CASSDPGVGGYTF. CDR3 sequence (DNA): TGTGCCAGCAGTGACCCTGGGGTTGGTGGCTACACCTTC.

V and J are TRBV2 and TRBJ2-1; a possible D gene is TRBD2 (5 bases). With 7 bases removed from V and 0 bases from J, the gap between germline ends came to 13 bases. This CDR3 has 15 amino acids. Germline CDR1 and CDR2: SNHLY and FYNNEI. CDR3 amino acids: CASNIEGSSYNEQFF. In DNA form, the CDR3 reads TGTGCCAGCAATATCGAGGGAAGCTCCTACAATGAGCAGTTCTTC.

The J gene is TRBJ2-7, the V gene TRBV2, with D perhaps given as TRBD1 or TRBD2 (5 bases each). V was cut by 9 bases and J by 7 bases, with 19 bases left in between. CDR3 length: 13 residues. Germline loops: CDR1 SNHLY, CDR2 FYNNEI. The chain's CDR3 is CASTPGPEDEQYF. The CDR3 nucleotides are TGTGCCAGTACACCGGGGCCCGAGGATGAGCAGTACTTC.

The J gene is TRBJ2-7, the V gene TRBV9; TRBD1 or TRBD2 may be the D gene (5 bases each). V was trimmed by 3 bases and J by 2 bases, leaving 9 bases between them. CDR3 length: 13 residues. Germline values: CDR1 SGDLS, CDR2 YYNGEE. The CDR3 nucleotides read TGTGCCAGCAGCGCCCGGGACGCCTACGAGCAGTACTTC. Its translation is CASSARDAYEQYF.

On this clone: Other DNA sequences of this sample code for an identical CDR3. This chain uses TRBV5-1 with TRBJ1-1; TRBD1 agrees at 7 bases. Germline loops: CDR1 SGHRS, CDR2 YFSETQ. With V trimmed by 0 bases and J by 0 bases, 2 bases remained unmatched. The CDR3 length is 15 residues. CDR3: CASSLGTGMNTEAFF. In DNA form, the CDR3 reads TGCGCCAGCAGCTTGGGGACAGGTATGAACACTGAAGCTTTCTTT.

Here the CDR3 DNA reads TGTGCCAGCAGTTTATTGGGGGGTCGCTCCTACAATGAGCAGTTCTTC. Its protein is CASSLLGGRSYNEQFF. The chain couples TRBV27 to TRBJ2-1; D might be TRBD2 (6 bases). Germline V CDR1 and CDR2: MNHEY, SMNVEV (reference sequence). V lost 1 base to trimming and J lost 0 bases, with 10 bases between them. CDR3 length: 16 residues.

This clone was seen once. The CDR3 spells CASSPLPPGVSNQPQHF. The CDR3 DNA reads TGTGCCAGTAGTCCACTGCCTCCGGGCGTGAGCAATCAGCCCCAGCATTTT. This chain joins TRBV19 and TRBJ1-5, with D unresolved. Per germline, CDR1 LNHDA and CDR2 SQIVND (reference sequence). The CDR3 extends over 17 amino acids. V shed 5 bases and J shed 1 base, with 18 bases lying between them.

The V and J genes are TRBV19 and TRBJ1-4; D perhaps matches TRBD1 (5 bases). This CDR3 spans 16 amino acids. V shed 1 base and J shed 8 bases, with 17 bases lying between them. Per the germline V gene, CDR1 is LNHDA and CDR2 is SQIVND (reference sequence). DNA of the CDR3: TGTGCCAGTAGTATAGGAAGCCGGCAGGGAAGAGAAAAACTGTTTTTT. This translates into CASSIGSRQGREKLFF.

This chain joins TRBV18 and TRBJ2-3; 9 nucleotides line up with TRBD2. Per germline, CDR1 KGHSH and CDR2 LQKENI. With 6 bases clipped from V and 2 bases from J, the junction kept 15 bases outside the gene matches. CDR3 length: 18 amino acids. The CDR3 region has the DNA TGTGCCAGCTCGCTTAGCGGGAGTGGTTTCCCAATCACAGATACGCAGTATTTT. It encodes CASSLSGSGFPITDTQYF. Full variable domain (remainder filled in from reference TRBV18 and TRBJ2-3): NAGVMQNPRHLVRRRGQEARLRCSPMKGHSHVYWYRQLPEEGLKFMVYLQKENIIDESGMPKERFSAEFPKEGPSILRIQQVVRGDSAAYFCASSLSGSGFPITDTQYFGPGTRLTVL.

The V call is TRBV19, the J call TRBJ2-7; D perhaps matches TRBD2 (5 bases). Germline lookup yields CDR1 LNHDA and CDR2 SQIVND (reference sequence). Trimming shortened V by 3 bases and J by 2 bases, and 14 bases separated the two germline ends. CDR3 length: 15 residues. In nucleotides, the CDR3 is TGTGCCAGTAGTATCGGCGGACTTACGACCTACGAGCAGTACTTC. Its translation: CASSIGGLTTYEQYF.

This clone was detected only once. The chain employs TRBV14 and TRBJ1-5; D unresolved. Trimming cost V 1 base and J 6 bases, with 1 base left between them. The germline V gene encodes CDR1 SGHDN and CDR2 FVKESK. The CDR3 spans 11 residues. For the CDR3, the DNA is TGTGCCAGCAGCCAAGGTCAGCCCCAGCATTTT. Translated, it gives CASSQGQPQHF.

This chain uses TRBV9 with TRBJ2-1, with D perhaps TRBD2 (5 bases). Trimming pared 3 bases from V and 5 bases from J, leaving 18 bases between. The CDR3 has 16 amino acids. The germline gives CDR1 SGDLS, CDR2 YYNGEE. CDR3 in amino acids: CASSALGGVVHNEQFF. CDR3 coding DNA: TGTGCCAGCAGCGCCCTTGGAGGAGTAGTCCACAATGAGCAGTTCTTC.

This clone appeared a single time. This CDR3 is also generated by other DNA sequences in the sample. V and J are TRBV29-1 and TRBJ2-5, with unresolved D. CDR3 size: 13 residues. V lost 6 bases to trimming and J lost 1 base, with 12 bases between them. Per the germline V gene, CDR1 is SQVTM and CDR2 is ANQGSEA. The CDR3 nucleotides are TGCAGCGTGCGCGGACGGTTCCAAGAGACCCAGTACTTC. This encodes CSVRGRFQETQYF.